These 2 T cell receptor beta chains were sequenced from one sample in a study of T cell responses to AZD1222 COVID-19 vaccine. Generated by immunoSEQ multiplex PCR, the TCRdb table keeps only in-frame clones and is missing some. The sample has more than 150,000 clones; around 86% are singletons. The sequenced sample was peripheral blood, obtained 28 days after the second AZD1222 dose. The receptor source for this set is an adult who received the AZD1222 COVID-19 vaccine.

The chain carries TRBV15 and TRBJ2-1; D call uncertain. From germline, CDR1 is LNHNV and CDR2 YYDKDF (reference sequence). This CDR3 is 11 amino acids long. V was shortened by 5 bases and J by 8 bases, with 7 bases between the two germline ends. The CDR3 reads CATSSGYEQFF. CDR3 in DNA: TGTGCCACCAGCTCAGGCTATGAGCAGTTCTTC.

The chain couples TRBV5-1 to TRBJ2-3; D not certain. The V gene's germline CDR1 is SGHRS and CDR2 YFSETQ. The V gene lost 0 bases and the J gene lost 4 bases, with 3 bases spanning the gap. The length of the CDR3 is 12 residues. CDR3 DNA: TGCGCCAGCAGCTTGGTTCCAGATACGCAGTATTTT. This encodes CASSLVPDTQYF.